The entry below gives a single T cell receptor (beta chain) sequence along with its context. No antigen is known for it. Nothing much larger sits one base from this clone, and base qualities are not available. The data stem from a study of response to subunit inactivated influenza vaccine listed by TCRdb under 2018. Context from the whole study: Deep quantitative T cell receptor repertoire profiling was used in the study to track responses to a trivalent subunit inactivated influenza vaccine.

The method was RT-PCR. The sample was run on an Illumina HiSeq 2500. TCRdb took the public reads, trimmed them with fastp at Q25, ran MiXCR for clone calling and kept in-frame beta chains. Each entry is one CDR3 protein sequence, shown with its most common DNA and genes. Within this sample are some 520,000 distinct CDR3 sequences, with approximately 17% of them counted one time only. The ten largest clones add up to 3% of the sample. Broad study findings and their caveats: The authors suggested that each seasonal influenza vaccination may recruit only a limited number of new T cells.

Material: CD4+ T cells sorted from PBMCs, obtained around 2 years after vaccination. The TCR comes from a man aged 50 to 75 who received an inactivated influenza vaccine. Donor details come from another sample of the same person, matched by shared clones.

The nucleotide sequence reads as follows: TGTGCCAGCAGCTTATACGTCTATGGCTACACCTTC. Its product reads: CASSLYVYGYTF. This chain joins TRBV7-9 to TRBJ1-2, with no confidently assigned D gene. V was cut back by 2 bases and J by 4 bases, leaving a gap of 5 bases between them. CDR1 and CDR2 are read off the germline V gene (reference sequence) as SEHNR and FQNEAQ. The CDR3 goes from the cysteine to the phenylalanine over 12 residues. The kept DNA is CDR3 alone, 36 bases in frame from the first base.